What follows are 2 T cell receptor beta chains derived from one specimen sequenced in a study of CD8 T cells in Susac syndrome (dated by TCRdb to the late 2010s). The receptor library was made with the immunoSEQ multiplex PCR assay. RNA was extracted using the RNeasy kit, and roughly 0.5 to 1 ug of the RNA was reverse transcribed with random hexamers. TCRdb applied fastp at Q25 and MiXCR to the public reads, then kept only in-frame beta chains. Rows are combined by CDR3 protein, so each entry shows the most common genes and DNA. The sample profile shows about 190,000 distinct CDR3 sequences; 95% of them were found once. Around 0.15% of the sample lies in the top ten. Sequencing used CD8+ T cells from PBMCs. The receptors originated from a human donor with Susac syndrome.

The genes are TRBV13 and TRBJ2-1, with D perhaps being TRBD1 or TRBD2 (5 bases each). This CDR3 has 15 amino acids. Trimming stripped 1 base from V and 5 bases from J, with 12 bases between. The germline CDR1 and CDR2 sequences are PRHDT and FYEKMQ (reference sequence). CDR3 sequence (DNA): TGTGCCAGCAGCTTAGCTTTCAGGGACGACAATGAGCAGTTCTTC. Its protein is CASSLAFRDDNEQFF. The full variable domain, rest sourced from reference TRBV13 and TRBJ2-1, is AAGVIQSPRHLIKEKRETATLKCYPIPRHDTVYWYQQGPGQDPQFLISFYEKMQSDKGSIPDRFSAQQFSDYHSELNMSSLELGDSALYFCASSLAFRDDNEQFFGPGTRLTVL.

The chain recombines TRBV12-3 or TRBV12-4 with TRBJ1-1; 12 bases match TRBD1. This CDR3 has 15 amino acids. The J segment lost 7 bases and the V segment lost 5 bases, leaving 8 bases of the junction unmatched. CDR3 loop: CASSLGTGGDLEAFF. The CDR3 DNA is TGTGCCAGCAGTCTAGGGACAGGGGGCGACCTTGAAGCTTTCTTT.